The 8 T cell receptor beta chains in this list originate from one sample, sequenced in a study of blood T cell repertoires in COVID-19. Sequencing used immunoSEQ multiplex PCR; TCRdb keeps in-frame clones, though not all of them. The data hold about 68,000 clones, with over 80% observed a single time. The material sequenced was peripheral blood. These receptors came from a human donor in a cohort sampled during active COVID-19.

The chain combines TRBV28 with TRBJ1-2, with TRBD1 matching 8 bases. The germline V gene encodes CDR1 MDHEN and CDR2 SYDVKM. The junction had 5 bases not matched to a gene; V was cut back by 5 bases and J by 6 bases. The CDR3 loop spans 13 amino acids. The CDR3 loop is CASSPDRVHGYTF. DNA of the CDR3: TGTGCCAGCAGTCCGGACAGGGTGCATGGCTACACCTTC.

This chain joins TRBV7-9 and TRBJ2-5, with D perhaps TRBD1 (5 bases). Germline V gene data show CDR1 as SEHNR and CDR2 as FQNEAQ (reference sequence). Trimming took off 4 bases at V and 4 bases at J, with 10 bases between the two ends. CDR3 size: 13 residues. The CDR3 nucleotides read TGTGCCAGCAGCTCCCCAGGGTCAGAGACCCAGTACTTC. Translating it yields CASSSPGSETQYF.

The rearrangement joins TRBV28 to TRBJ2-7; 7 bases line up with TRBD1. Germline V gives CDR1 MDHEN, CDR2 SYDVKM. The CDR3 covers 15 residues. J lost 3 bases, V lost 6 bases, and 11 bases had no gene match. CDR3 in DNA: TGTGCCAGCAGGGGCCAGGGGGTTAGTGGCTACGAGCAGTACTTC. Its protein product is CASRGQGVSGYEQYF.

The chain recombines TRBV29-1 with TRBJ1-5, with TRBD1 matching 8 bases. The CDR3 sequence is 14 residues long. V dropped 6 bases and J dropped 3; count of bases not matched to a gene: 7. The germline CDR1 and CDR2 sequences are SQVTM and ANQGSEA. CDR3 DNA sequence: TGCAGCGTCTCCCTGGGACAGGACAATCAGCCCCAGCATTTT. As protein: CSVSLGQDNQPQHF.

The rearrangement joins TRBV7-9 to TRBJ2-1; 9 positions match TRBD1. The CDR3 consists of 16 residues. Germline V gene sequence: CDR1 SEHNR, CDR2 FQNEAQ (reference sequence). V was clipped by 5 bases and J by 9 bases; unmatched bases: 14. The CDR3 DNA sequence: TGTGCCAGCAGCCGATCGACAGGGGGTCCTCGAGGTGAGCAGTTCTTC. Amino acids: CASSRSTGGPRGEQFF.

A single count supports this clone. The rearrangement uses TRBV6-2 or TRBV6-3 and TRBJ1-3; D is unclear. The CDR3 runs 16 residues. The V end was cut by 2 bases, the J end by 0 bases, with 11 bases between. CDR1 and CDR2 from the germline V gene are MNHEY and SVGEGT. The CDR3 DNA sequence: TGTGCCAGCAGTTACGGTGTCGGGAGCTCTGGAAACACCATATATTTT. It is translated as CASSYGVGSSGNTIYF.

The chain has TRBV6-5 and TRBJ1-2, with TRBD1 matching 9 bases. The CDR3 is 15 residues long. Per the germline V gene, CDR1 is MNHEY and CDR2 is SVGAGI. V shed 0 bases and J 8 bases; nucleotides not matched to a gene: 7. The CDR3 loop reads CASSYSKDRGKGYTF. CDR3 coding DNA: TGTGCCAGCAGTTACTCAAAGGACAGGGGTAAAGGCTACACCTTC.

This CDR3 reads CASSPRGSAGHEQYF. The CDR3 coding sequence is TGTGCCAGCAGTCCCCGGGGATCAGCGGGCCACGAGCAGTACTTC. The V gene is TRBV27, the J gene TRBJ2-7, with D tentatively TRBD2 (6 bases). Germline V lookup: CDR1 MNHEY, CDR2 SMNVEV (reference sequence). This CDR3 has 15 amino acids. Trimming cost V 5 bases and J 5 bases, with 19 bases left between them.